This TCR beta chain was captured in a study of shared clonotypes between healthy human individuals. Study in general: The study drew on two women and a few men aged 18 to 49 as donors. Each donor's CD4 naive and CD4 memory cells filled three plates apiece, CD8 naive two, and CD8 memory one.

Under the authors' procedure: Junction-only sequences without quality scores came from ImmunoSEQ, so filtering differed. The table came from immunoSEQ multiplex PCR; TCRdb's copy has only in-frame clones and leaves some out. V and J calls and clone size come straight from that table; D and trimming were deduced from the DNA. The sample shows about 980,000 clones, more than 75% of them seen only once. Only a few counts were recorded for this clone. What it binds is unknown. Broader study findings: Shared clonotypes: 4.5% to 6.5% naive CD4, roughly 3.5% naive CD8, over 2% memory CD4, around 0.4% memory CD8.

The sequence came from a man aged 18 to 35 in good health. The specimen was memory CD4+ T cells sorted from blood. Subset specified: CD45RA-negative fraction.

As DNA, the CDR3 is TGTGCCAGCAGCTTTGTGGGGATGGCAGGGGTGCTCTACGAGCAGTACTTC. The encoded protein is CASSFVGMAGVLYEQYF. The chain is built from TRBV5-6 and TRBJ2-7; D might be TRBD1 (6 bases). The CDR3 totals 17 residues. V was shortened by 2 bases and J by 3 bases, with 21 bases between the two germline ends. Germline CDR1 is SGHDT and CDR2 is YYEEEE.